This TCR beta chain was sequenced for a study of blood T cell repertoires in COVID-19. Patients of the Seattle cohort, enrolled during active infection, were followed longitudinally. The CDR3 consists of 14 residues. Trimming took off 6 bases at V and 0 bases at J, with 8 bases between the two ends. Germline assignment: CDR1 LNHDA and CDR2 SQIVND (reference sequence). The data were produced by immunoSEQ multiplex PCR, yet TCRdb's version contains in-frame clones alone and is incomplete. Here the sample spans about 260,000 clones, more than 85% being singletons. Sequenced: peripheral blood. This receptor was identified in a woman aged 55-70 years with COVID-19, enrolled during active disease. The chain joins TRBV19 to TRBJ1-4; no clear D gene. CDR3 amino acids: CASRSQATNEKLFF. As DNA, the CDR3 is TGTGCCAGTAGATCACAAGCAACTAATGAAAAACTGTTTTTT.